The next 17 T cell receptor beta chains were all read from a single sample in a study of T cells after yellow fever vaccination. Via MiXCR, TCRdb re-called the 5' RACE reads, giving one row per CDR3 protein. The sample shows roughly 350,000 distinct CDR3 sequences, approximately 4% of them seen only once. The sample consisted of PBMCs, taken 5 days after the yellow fever booster vaccination. The receptors were gathered from a man younger than 35 who received the YFV17D yellow fever vaccine.

The V and J genes are TRBV10-3 and TRBJ1-5; D not resolved. Germline values: CDR1 ENHRY, CDR2 SYGVKD. The CDR3 sequence is 13 residues long. Trimming removed 8 bases at V and 0 bases at J, with 8 bases between. CDR3 protein: CAIGPHSNQPQHF. CDR3 nucleotide sequence: TGTGCCATCGGTCCACATAGCAATCAGCCCCAGCATTTT.

This clonotype was counted a few times. V is TRBV5-1 and J is TRBJ2-5; 9 nucleotides line up with TRBD2. CDR1 is SGHRS, CDR2 YFSETQ, per germline. V trimming: 2 bases; J trimming: 5 bases; junction bases outside the gene matches: 7. The CDR3 spans 15 residues. As DNA, the CDR3 is TGCGCCAGCAGCTTAGAAGCGGGGGGCTGGGAGACCCAGTACTTC. This codes for CASSLEAGGWETQYF. The complete variable domain, with remaining parts taken from reference TRBV5-1 and TRBJ2-5, reads KAGVTQTPRYLIKTRGQQVTLSCSPISGHRSVSWYQQTPGQGLQFLFEYFSETQRNKGNFPGRFSGRQFSNSRSEMNVSTLELGDSALYLCASSLEAGGWETQYFGPGTRLLVL.

The V gene is TRBV20-1, the J gene TRBJ2-2; D possibly corresponds to TRBD2 (7 bases). Germline V gene data show CDR1 as DFQATT and CDR2 as SNEGSKA (reference sequence). Trimming removed 6 bases from V and 4 bases from J, with 21 bases in between. The CDR3 totals 16 residues. The CDR3 coding sequence is TGCAGTGCCCCCAGGGCCGGGGGGCGAACCACCGGGGAGCTGTTTTTT. Translating gives CSAPRAGGRTTGELFF.

The chain combines TRBV10-2 with TRBJ2-1; no firm D call. CDR1 is WSHSY, CDR2 SAAADI, per germline. The CDR3 contains 13 residues. Trimming removed 7 bases at V and 7 bases at J, with 14 bases between. CDR3 residues: CASKRTTTNEQFF. The CDR3 bases are TGCGCCAGCAAAAGGACGACCACGAATGAGCAGTTCTTC.

The genes are TRBV20-1 and TRBJ1-1; TRBD1 is a possible D gene (5 bases). From germline, CDR1 is DFQATT and CDR2 SNEGSKA (reference sequence). Deletions cut 1 base from V and 1 base from J, with 16 bases between. CDR3 length equals 16 residues. The DNA of the CDR3 is TGCAGTGCTAGAGCCGGGAGGGGCCTTAAGAACACTGAAGCTTTCTTT. It encodes CSARAGRGLKNTEAFF.

This clonotype has a count of ten or more. V gene TRBV7-9 combines with J gene TRBJ2-2, with D uncertain. Trimming pared 8 bases from V and 4 bases from J, leaving 11 bases between. Germline CDR1 and CDR2: SEHNR and FQNEAQ (reference sequence). The CDR3 spans 13 residues. The CDR3 spells CASGEHGTGELFF. CDR3 DNA: TGTGCCAGCGGGGAACATGGCACCGGGGAGCTGTTTTTT.

Ten or more counts support this clonotype. The chain employs TRBV5-1 and TRBJ2-2; 9 nucleotides line up with TRBD1. V shed 4 bases, J shed 2 bases, and the junction held 3 bases outside the gene matches. Germline values: CDR1 SGHRS, CDR2 YFSETQ. The CDR3 spans 15 residues. The CDR3 is CASSVTGGNTGELFF. The DNA for the CDR3 is TGCGCCAGCAGCGTCACAGGGGGCAACACCGGGGAGCTGTTTTTT.

This clonotype was counted a few times. The chain joins TRBV6-5 to TRBJ2-5, with D perhaps TRBD1 (6 bases). V was pared by 2 bases and J by 6 bases, with 13 bases between. Germline V gene lookup returns CDR1 MNHEY and CDR2 SVGAGI. This CDR3 has 14 amino acids. The CDR3 DNA is TGTGCCAGCAGTTACGGGGGCGACGGAAAGACCCAGTACTTC. It translates to CASSYGGDGKTQYF.

As to this clonotype: This may be a read error: a much more frequent sequence differs by one nucleotide. CDR3 DNA: TGTGCCAGCTCAACCGGGACAGGGCCCGACGAGCAGTACTTC. Its protein product is CASSTGTGPDEQYF. The chain recombines TRBV7-6 with TRBJ2-7, with 9 bases that match TRBD1. Germline V CDR1 and CDR2: SGHVS, FNYEAQ. The CDR3 extends over 14 amino acids. V lost 8 bases and J lost 5; bases outside the gene matches: 10.

This clonotype was seen more than once but under ten times. The V call is TRBV6-5, the J call TRBJ1-3; maybe TRBD1 (6 bases). This CDR3 has 14 residues. V shed 7 bases and J shed 0 bases, with 10 bases lying between them. The germline V gene encodes CDR1 MNHEY and CDR2 SVGAGI. The CDR3 protein is CASTGQLSGNTIYF. For the CDR3, the DNA is TGTGCCAGCACCGGACAGCTCTCTGGAAACACCATATATTTT.

This clonotype was detected many times. V usage is TRBV19 and J usage is TRBJ2-7, with D hard to call. Germline assignment: CDR1 LNHDA and CDR2 SQIVND (reference sequence). This CDR3 has 14 residues. V lost 3 bases and J lost 3, with 12 bases in between. The CDR3, as DNA: TGTGCCAGTAGTATCGAATTCAACAGCTACGAGCAGTACTTC. This codes for CASSIEFNSYEQYF.

This clonotype was detected only a few times. The V gene is TRBV6-5, the J gene TRBJ2-1; TRBD2 is a possible D gene (6 bases). The CDR3 extends over 16 amino acids. Germline CDR1 MNHEY, CDR2 SVGAGI. The germline V and J ends were trimmed by 0 bases and 4 bases, with 13 bases remaining between them. Here the CDR3 DNA reads TGTGCCAGCAGTTACTCGGCGGGACTGAAGTACAATGAGCAGTTCTTC. Protein product: CASSYSAGLKYNEQFF.

This clonotype was recorded only once. This rearrangement joins TRBV6-5 to TRBJ1-2, with 8 bases fitting TRBD1. Per the germline V gene, CDR1 is MNHEY and CDR2 is SVGAGI. The CDR3 totals 16 residues. J gave up 4 bases and V 0 bases, and 7 bases lay outside the gene matches. CDR3 nucleotides: TGTGCCAGCAGTTACTCGAAGCAGGGGGCGGTCTATGGCTACACCTTC. Residues: CASSYSKQGAVYGYTF.

This clonotype was found a few times. The chain uses TRBV28 and TRBJ1-6; D remains ambiguous. Between the trimmed V and J ends, which lost 6 bases and 0 bases, there was a span of 9 bases. This CDR3 has 15 amino acids. Germline-derived CDR1 and CDR2 are MDHEN and SYDVKM. The CDR3 region is CASSRSVSYNSPLHF. DNA of the CDR3: TGTGCCAGCAGCCGATCAGTCTCCTATAATTCACCCCTCCACTTT.

The rearrangement joins TRBV29-1 to TRBJ1-2, with 12 bases lining up with TRBD1. CDR3 length: 14 residues. CDR1 is SQVTM, CDR2 ANQGSEA, per germline. J was trimmed by 5 bases and V by 4 bases; bases with no gene match: 5. The CDR3 region is CSVGGTGGKYGYTF. CDR3 bases: TGCAGCGTTGGAGGGACAGGGGGCAAGTATGGCTACACCTTC.

This clonotype came up a few times. The gene calls are TRBV12-3 or TRBV12-4 and TRBJ2-5, with D uncertain. The CDR3 length is 11 residues. The CDR3 region is CAINHRETQYF. In DNA form, the CDR3 reads TGTGCTATCAATCATAGGGAGACCCAGTACTTC.

The J gene is TRBJ1-1, the V gene TRBV13; D is ambiguous. The V gene's germline CDR1 is PRHDT and CDR2 FYEKMQ (reference sequence). V dropped 3 bases and J dropped 5 bases, with 7 bases sitting between them. This CDR3 comprises 12 residues. CDR3 sequence: CASSFGVTEAFF. The CDR3 region has the DNA TGTGCCAGCAGCTTTGGTGTAACTGAAGCTTTCTTT.